One and the same sample provided the 20 T cell receptor beta chains below, sequenced in a study of blood T cell repertoires in COVID-19. The repertoire was sequenced with immunoSEQ multiplex PCR; TCRdb's copy has only in-frame clones and lacks some. The table lists about 250,000 clones, approximately 86% of them singletons, with 0.7% to 0.85% in the top ten. Sequencing was carried out using peripheral blood. The source of these receptors is a woman in her thirties with acute or convalescent COVID-19.

The gene calls are TRBV7-9 and TRBJ2-3, with 8 bases identical to TRBD2. The CDR3 is 16 amino acids. With 5 bases clipped from V and 2 bases from J, the junction kept 9 bases outside the gene matches. The germline CDR1 and CDR2 sequences are SEHNR and FQNEAQ (reference sequence). The chain's CDR3 is CASSHLSGVTTDTQYF. In DNA form, the CDR3 reads TGTGCCAGCAGCCACCTTAGCGGGGTCACCACAGATACGCAGTATTTT.

The chain combines TRBV12-2 with TRBJ1-1; the D call in the table, TRBD1, was not verified against the DNA. TRBV12-2 is labeled a pseudogene. The CDR3 runs 17 residues. The chain's CDR3 is CASRLGERQGAGTEAFF. The CDR3 nucleotides read TGTGCAAGTCGCTTAGGGGAGCGACAGGGGGCGGGAACTGAAGCTTTCTTT.

This clone has only a few counts. The rearrangement joins TRBV18 to TRBJ2-1; 8 bases match TRBD2. The CDR3 sequence is 18 residues long. Trimming at V came to 2 bases and at J to 0 bases, leaving 9 bases not matched to a gene. Germline V gene sequence: CDR1 KGHSH, CDR2 LQKENI. CDR3 protein: CASSPIEAGAPSYNEQFF. The CDR3 DNA reads TGTGCCAGCTCACCAATCGAAGCGGGAGCACCCTCCTACAATGAGCAGTTCTTC. The full variable domain, completed using reference TRBV18 and TRBJ2-1, is NAGVMQNPRHLVRRRGQEARLRCSPMKGHSHVYWYRQLPEEGLKFMVYLQKENIIDESGMPKERFSAEFPKEGPSILRIQQVVRGDSAAYFCASSPIEAGAPSYNEQFFGPGTRLTVL.

This chain connects TRBV18 to TRBJ2-7; TRBD2 matches 10 bases. This CDR3 comprises 15 residues. The trim removed 2 bases at V and 0 bases at J, leaving 1 base unmatched. Germline CDR1 reads KGHSH; CDR2 reads LQKENI. DNA for the CDR3: TGTGCCAGCTCACCAGGACTAGCGGACTCCTACGAGCAGTACTTC. This gives the protein CASSPGLADSYEQYF.

V gene TRBV12-3 or TRBV12-4 combines with J gene TRBJ1-5, with unresolved D. Between the trimmed V and J ends, which lost 5 bases and 6 bases, there was a span of 8 bases. The CDR3 length is 12 residues. The CDR3, as DNA: TGTGCCAGCAGTCCTCAGGTTCAGCCCCAGCATTTT. Translating gives CASSPQVQPQHF.

The rearrangement links TRBV6-5 to TRBJ2-1; 9 bases line up with TRBD2. Germline V gives CDR1 MNHEY, CDR2 SVGAGI. V lost 5 bases and J lost 9; bases outside the gene matches: 11. This CDR3 comprises 15 residues. The CDR3 DNA reads as TGTGCCAGCAGTCTACCCCCAGCGGGAGGAGGTGAGCAGTTCTTC. This sequence encodes CASSLPPAGGGEQFF.

In this sample, this clone turned up once. This sequence joins TRBV6-2 or TRBV6-3 and TRBJ2-5; possibly TRBD2 for D (6 bases). The V end lost 5 bases, the J end lost 11 bases, and 15 bases lay between the germline ends. Looked up from germline, CDR1 is MNHEY and CDR2 is SVGEGT. The length of the CDR3 is 12 residues. The CDR3 DNA sequence: TGTGCCAGCAGTCAGAGGGCCGGGAGACAGTACTTC. Translated, it gives CASSQRAGRQYF.

The chain recombines TRBV19 with TRBJ2-1, with 13 positions matching TRBD2. The CDR3 length is 18 residues. Germline lookup yields CDR1 LNHDA and CDR2 SQIVND (reference sequence). V lost 4 bases to trimming and J lost 3 bases; unmatched junction nucleotides: 9. DNA for the CDR3: TGTGCCAGTAGTACGGACTCGGGACTAGCGGGATTCTACAATGAGCAGTTCTTC. It yields the protein CASSTDSGLAGFYNEQFF. The variable domain in full, with the rest retrieved from reference TRBV19 and TRBJ2-1, is DGGITQSPKYLFRKEGQNVTLSCEQNLNHDAMYWYRQDPGQGLRLIYYSQIVNDFQKGDIAEGYSVSREKKESFPLTVTSAQKNPTAFYLCASSTDSGLAGFYNEQFFGPGTRLTVL.

The chain joins TRBV24-1 to TRBJ2-1, with 7 bases aligning to TRBD1. J gave up 6 bases and V 0 bases, and 4 bases lay outside the gene matches. The CDR3 runs to 15 residues. Germline V gene lookup returns CDR1 KGHDR and CDR2 SFDVKD. CDR3 sequence: CATSDLLGDSNEQFF. CDR3 bases: TGTGCCACCAGTGATTTGTTGGGGGACAGCAATGAGCAGTTCTTC.

V usage is TRBV30 and J usage is TRBJ2-7, with 8 nucleotides matching TRBD1. This CDR3 is 15 amino acids long. Germline values: CDR1 GTSNPN, CDR2 SVGIG (reference sequence). V was pared by 1 base and J by 7 bases, with 12 bases of the junction left unmatched. The CDR3 bases are TGTGCCTGGAGTGACAACAGGGGGATTCTTGAAGAGCAGTACTTC. This translates into CAWSDNRGILEEQYF.

The rearrangement links TRBV6-5 to TRBJ1-1; D might be TRBD1 (6 bases). V lost 6 bases and J lost 1, with 12 bases in between. CDR1 is MNHEY, CDR2 SVGAGI, per germline. This CDR3 comprises 14 residues. CDR3 protein: CASRLQGANTEAFF. In nucleotides, the CDR3 is TGTGCCAGCAGGCTACAGGGCGCGAACACTGAAGCTTTCTTT.

This chain uses TRBV11-2 with TRBJ2-1, with 11 bases fitting TRBD2. After removal of 0 bases from V and 4 bases from J, the junction contained 14 bases not matched to a gene. Germline-derived CDR1 and CDR2 are SGHAT and FQNNGV. The length of the CDR3 is 20 residues. The CDR3 here is CASSLDGRVLAGVSYNEQFF. The CDR3 nucleotides read TGTGCCAGCAGCTTAGACGGTAGGGTACTAGCGGGGGTCAGTTACAATGAGCAGTTCTTC.

The rearrangement uses TRBV7-2 and TRBJ1-5; D uncertain. The CDR3 consists of 14 residues. V was trimmed by 2 bases and J by 10 bases, leaving 15 bases between them. Germline assignment: CDR1 SGHTA and CDR2 FQGNSA. The CDR3 coding sequence is TGTGCCAGCAGCTTATCGGTCGTTGTAAGACCCCAGCATTTT. Its protein is CASSLSVVVRPQHF.

The chain joins TRBV27 to TRBJ2-6, with TRBD1 as a possible D gene (5 bases). V lost 6 bases and J lost 0, with 6 bases in between. Per germline, CDR1 MNHEY and CDR2 SMNVEV (reference sequence). There are 14 residues in the CDR3. CDR3 DNA sequence: TGTGCCAGCAGCGACAGCTCTGGGGCCAACGTCCTGACTTTC. Protein sequence: CASSDSSGANVLTF.

The rearrangement links TRBV6-5 to TRBJ2-1; D not resolved. This CDR3 is built from 11 residues. CDR1 MNHEY and CDR2 SVGAGI come from the germline V gene. V lost 4 bases and J lost 7, with 5 bases in between. The CDR3 spells CASSFVNEQFF. The CDR3 nucleotides read TGTGCCAGCAGTTTCGTAAATGAGCAGTTCTTC.

This chain links TRBV5-1 with TRBJ1-2; D uncertain. The V and J ends lost 0 bases and 2 bases respectively, with 8 bases between them. The CDR3 is 14 amino acids. Germline values: CDR1 SGHRS, CDR2 YFSETQ. CDR3 sequence: CASSLAAQNYGYTF. Written as DNA, the CDR3 is TGCGCCAGCAGCTTGGCCGCACAAAACTATGGCTACACCTTC. The variable domain in full, completed from reference TRBV5-1 and TRBJ1-2, reads KAGVTQTPRYLIKTRGQQVTLSCSPISGHRSVSWYQQTPGQGLQFLFEYFSETQRNKGNFPGRFSGRQFSNSRSEMNVSTLELGDSALYLCASSLAAQNYGYTFGSGTRLTVV.

This chain connects TRBV6-2 or TRBV6-3 to TRBJ1-3; TRBD1 agrees at 8 bases. V was pared by 4 bases and J by 2 bases, with 4 bases of the junction left unmatched. Germline lookup yields CDR1 MNHEY and CDR2 SVGEGT. This CDR3 contains 15 residues. CDR3 DNA: TGTGCCAGCAGTTTCGGACAGGGTGCTGGAAACACCATATATTTT. Translated: CASSFGQGAGNTIYF.

J is TRBJ2-5 and V is TRBV19; 10 bases match TRBD2. Germline loops: CDR1 LNHDA, CDR2 SQIVND (reference sequence). The V and J ends lost 5 bases and 5 bases, in that order; junction bases with no gene match: 8. The CDR3 covers 15 residues. The CDR3 protein is CASSELAGGRETQYF. The DNA for the CDR3 is TGTGCCAGTAGTGAGTTAGCGGGAGGTAGGGAGACCCAGTACTTC.

The gene calls are TRBV5-1 and TRBJ2-7; 7 nucleotides agree with TRBD1. CDR3 length equals 16 residues. Germline CDR1 is SGHRS and CDR2 is YFSETQ. The V and J ends lost 0 bases and 6 bases, in that order; junction bases with no gene match: 12. The CDR3 reads CASSLEAPGQSLEQYF. The CDR3 DNA follows: TGCGCCAGCAGCTTGGAGGCGCCGGGACAGTCTCTCGAGCAGTACTTC.

CDR3 nucleotide sequence: TGTGCCAGCAGCCAAGAGACAGTCTCCTACAATGAGCAGTTCTTC. It yields the protein CASSQETVSYNEQFF. The V call is TRBV14, the J call TRBJ2-1; D may be TRBD1 (5 bases). Germline V gives CDR1 SGHDN, CDR2 FVKESK. The CDR3 has 15 residues. Trimming cost V 0 bases and J 0 bases, with 6 bases left between them.